In this sample, the clone carrying this T cell receptor (beta chain) turned up many times. Its antigen is currently unknown. The data belong to a study of Graves' ophthalmopathy and Graves' hyperthyroidism. With 0 bases clipped from V and 11 bases from J, the junction kept 7 bases outside the gene matches. CDR3 size: 14 residues. Germline V gives CDR1 MNHEY, CDR2 SVGAGI. General study points: Blood also harbored most expanded thyroid clonotypes above 0.001 frequency.

The study amplified TCR beta CDR3 regions using RNA transcripts. First-round RT-PCR used HTBI primers; second-round multiplex PCR followed. TCRdb fed the multiplex PCR reads into MiXCR, producing one record per CDR3 protein. Of 500,000 to 800,000 distinct CDR3 sequences detected, over 40% appear once; the ten largest clones hold around 3.3%. With a duration under 3 months, ophthalmopathy in the donors showed moderate-to-severe activity, CAS ≥3 and NOSPECS ≥4. Fresh peripheral blood, about 10 ml, was the PBMC source. Sequences were obtained from peripheral blood. This chain links TRBV6-5 with TRBJ1-1, with 9 bases matching TRBD1. The receptor was isolated from an adult man with Graves' ophthalmopathy. CDR3 nucleotide sequence: TGTGCCAGCAGTTACTCGATGACAGGGGGGTGGGCTTTCTTT. It specifies CASSYSMTGGWAFF.